The text below deals with one T cell receptor (beta chain). What it binds is not known. Naive CD8 cells lacked CD45RO and underwent positive selection for CCR7, leaving out terminally differentiated effector memory CD45RA+ cells. The donors were adults (healthy and HIV-negative) with no recent acute infections or vaccinations. Trimming left V 4 bases short and J 0 bases short, with 14 bases between. The CDR3 extends over 16 amino acids. Germline CDR1 reads SEHNR; CDR2 reads FQNEAQ (reference sequence). TCRdb keeps only in-frame clones here, not all; method: immunoSEQ multiplex PCR. The sample records 750,000 to 1,000,000 clones, roughly 92% being singletons. These data originate in a study of shared clonotypes between healthy human individuals. Study results and limitations: Estimated richness values were generally larger in naive subsets than in memory subsets. Sequencing depth was a factor that was expected to affect clonotype sharing among donors.

The source of this sequence is a young man in good health. Sequencing was performed on naive CD8+ T cells sorted from blood. The rearrangement joins TRBV7-9 to TRBJ2-3, with a tentative D call TRBD2 (6 bases). Here the CDR3 DNA reads TGTGCCAGCAGCTCTCCCCACGGGACTAGCACAGATACGCAGTATTTT. It translates to CASSSPHGTSTDTQYF.